These 14 T cell receptor beta chains originate from one sample sequenced in a study of cytomegalovirus exposure and HLA in healthy donors. The PCR was carried out with 60 Vbeta primers and 13 Jbeta primers. Sequenced by immunoSEQ multiplex PCR; TCRdb stores in-frame clones only, minus some. The table shows 120,000 or so clones, with 75% to 85% occurring only once. Source material: PBMCs. These TCRs come from a male donor in good health and CMV-seronegative.

The CDR3 bases are TGTGCCAGCAGCCCACTAGCGGGGGCTTCGTACGAGCAGTACTTC. It codes for CASSPLAGASYEQYF. The chain employs TRBV7-9 and TRBJ2-5; 11 bases agree with TRBD2. TRBJ2-7 explains the end of the DNA better; the J call may be wrong. The CDR3 totals 15 residues. CDR1 and CDR2 from the germline V gene are SEHNR and FQNEAQ (reference sequence).

The chain uses TRBV7-9 and TRBJ2-1, with 9 bases matching TRBD1. The V segment lost 0 bases and the J segment 3 bases; nucleotides outside the gene matches: 3. The V gene's germline CDR1 is SEHNR and CDR2 FQNEAQ (reference sequence). This CDR3 has 16 amino acids. The CDR3 sequence: CASSLAGQGHYNEQFF. CDR3 bases: TGTGCCAGCAGCTTAGCGGGACAGGGACACTACAATGAGCAGTTCTTC.

The genes are TRBV19 and TRBJ2-7, with a weak D call TRBD2 (6 bases). This CDR3 contains 12 residues. The germline V gene has CDR1 LNHDA and CDR2 SQIVND (reference sequence). Trimming stripped 7 bases from V and 3 bases from J, with 10 bases between. The CDR3 loop reads CASTGGVYEQYF. The CDR3 bases are TGTGCCAGTACGGGCGGGGTCTACGAGCAGTACTTC. Complete variable domain (other parts from reference TRBV19 and TRBJ2-7): DGGITQSPKYLFRKEGQNVTLSCEQNLNHDAMYWYRQDPGQGLRLIYYSQIVNDFQKGDIAEGYSVSREKKESFPLTVTSAQKNPTAFYLCASTGGVYEQYFGPGTRLTVT.

The V call is TRBV4-1, the J call TRBJ1-5; the match to TRBD1 covers 10 bases. The J segment lost 2 bases and the V segment lost 3 bases, leaving 4 bases of the junction unmatched. The CDR3 runs 16 residues. CDR1 MGHRA and CDR2 YSYEKL come from the germline V gene. The CDR3 region has the DNA TGCGCCAGCAGCCATGGGACAGGGGTGGGCAATCAGCCCCAGCATTTT. Protein sequence: CASSHGTGVGNQPQHF.

The V and J genes are TRBV25-1 and TRBJ1-1, with D possibly TRBD1 on 5 matching bases. The V gene lost 4 bases and the J gene lost 4 bases, with 16 bases spanning the gap. Germline loops: CDR1 MGHDK, CDR2 SYGVNS. The length of the CDR3 is 15 residues. The CDR3 DNA sequence: TGTGCCAGCAGTGGGCGGGGGGGACGGGGCACTGAAGCTTTCTTT. The encoded protein is CASSGRGGRGTEAFF.

The V call is TRBV27, the J call TRBJ1-5; no clear D. The V end lost 2 bases, the J end lost 2 bases, and 13 bases lay between the germline ends. Germline CDR1 and CDR2: MNHEY and SMNVEV (reference sequence). This CDR3 has 16 amino acids. CDR3 in amino acids: CASSLRTEVGNQPQHF. The CDR3 nucleotides read TGTGCCAGCAGTTTAAGAACCGAGGTGGGCAATCAGCCCCAGCATTTT.

This chain joins TRBV11-2 and TRBJ2-2, with no clear D. Trimming stripped 8 bases from V and 7 bases from J, with 8 bases between. Germline assignment: CDR1 SGHAT and CDR2 FQNNGV. The CDR3 runs to 11 residues. The CDR3 sequence is CASPHVGELFF. CDR3 nucleotides: TGTGCCAGCCCCCATGTCGGGGAGCTGTTTTTT.

This clone has just one count. The CDR3: CASSGRDRQETQYF. The DNA for the CDR3 is TGTGCCAGTAGTGGGCGGGACAGACAAGAGACCCAGTACTTC. The rearrangement links TRBV19 to TRBJ2-5, with D maybe TRBD1 (7 bases). CDR3 length: 14 amino acids. Germline-derived CDR1 and CDR2 are LNHDA and SQIVND (reference sequence). The V and J ends lost 5 bases and 2 bases respectively, with 12 bases between them.

The CDR3: CATKIGISTDTQYF. Here the CDR3 DNA reads TGTGCCACGAAGATTGGCATTAGCACAGATACGCAGTATTTT. The chain uses TRBV6-1 and TRBJ2-3; D is unclear. CDR1 is MNHNS, CDR2 SASEGT, per germline. CDR3 length equals 14 residues. Trimming pared 10 bases from V and 0 bases from J, leaving 14 bases between.

This sequence joins TRBV27 and TRBJ2-2; TRBD2 aligns across 10 bases. V lost 5 bases, J lost 6 bases, and 9 bases stayed unmatched. The V gene's germline CDR1 is MNHEY and CDR2 SMNVEV (reference sequence). The CDR3 covers 16 residues. CDR3 bases: TGTGCCAGCAGTCCCTTAGCGGGAGGAGTGGCCGGGGAGCTGTTTTTT. It encodes CASSPLAGGVAGELFF.

The chain carries TRBV5-4 and TRBJ2-2; 9 nucleotides agree with TRBD1. With 0 bases clipped from V and 4 bases from J, the junction kept 7 bases outside the gene matches. Per the germline V gene, CDR1 is SGHNT and CDR2 is YYREEE (reference sequence). CDR3 length equals 17 residues. CDR3 DNA: TGTGCCAGCAGCTTGGCCGGACAGGGGAGTATCACCGGGGAGCTGTTTTTT. This translates into CASSLAGQGSITGELFF.

This clone was observed a handful of times. The chain combines TRBV25-1 with TRBJ2-1, with TRBD2 matching over 14 bases. CDR1 is MGHDK and CDR2 is SYGVNS in the germline V gene. The CDR3 totals 16 residues. J was trimmed by 5 bases and V by 4 bases; bases with no gene match: 4. The DNA for the CDR3 is TGTGCCAGCAGTGGGACTAGCGGGAGGAAACACAATGAGCAGTTCTTC. It codes for CASSGTSGRKHNEQFF.

This CDR3 reads CASSLNRGQGIGEQYF. CDR3 DNA: TGTGCCAGCAGCTTAAATCGTGGACAGGGAATCGGCGAGCAGTACTTC. J is TRBJ2-7 and V is TRBV11-2; TRBD1 matches 8 bases. Germline CDR1 is SGHAT and CDR2 is FQNNGV. Unmatched junction bases numbered 12, after V lost 2 bases and J lost 6 bases. The CDR3 covers 16 residues. Together with reference TRBV11-2 and TRBJ2-7, the CDR3 gives the full variable domain: EAGVAQSPRYKIIEKRQSVAFWCNPISGHATLYWYQQILGQGPKLLIQFQNNGVVDDSQLPKDRFSAERLKGVDSTLKIQPAKLEDSAVYLCASSLNRGQGIGEQYFGPGTRLTVT.

This chain links TRBV2 with TRBJ1-6; D is unclear. CDR1 and CDR2 from the germline V gene are SNHLY and FYNNEI. The CDR3 consists of 15 residues. V was trimmed by 2 bases and J by 8 bases, leaving 13 bases between them. The CDR3 spells CASSERRGLDSPLHF. DNA of the CDR3: TGTGCCAGCAGTGAACGACGGGGTCTGGATTCACCCCTCCACTTT.